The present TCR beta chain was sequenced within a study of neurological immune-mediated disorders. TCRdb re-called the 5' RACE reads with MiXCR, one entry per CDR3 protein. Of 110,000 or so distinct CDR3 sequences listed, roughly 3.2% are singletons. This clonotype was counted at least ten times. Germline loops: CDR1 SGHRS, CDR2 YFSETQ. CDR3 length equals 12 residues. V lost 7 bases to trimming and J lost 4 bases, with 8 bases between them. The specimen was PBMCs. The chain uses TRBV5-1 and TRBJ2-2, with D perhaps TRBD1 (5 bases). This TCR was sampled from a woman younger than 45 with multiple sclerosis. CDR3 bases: TGCGCCAGCTACAGGATCACCGGGGAGCTGTTTTTT. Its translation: CASYRITGELFF. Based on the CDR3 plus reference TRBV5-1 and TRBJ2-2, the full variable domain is KAGVTQTPRYLIKTRGQQVTLSCSPISGHRSVSWYQQTPGQGLQFLFEYFSETQRNKGNFPGRFSGRQFSNSRSEMNVSTLELGDSALYLCASYRITGELFFGEGSRLTVL.